The 27 T cell receptor beta chains given below trace back to one sample, sequenced in a study of cytomegalovirus exposure and HLA in healthy donors. The PCR made use of 60 Vbeta and 13 Jbeta primers. Assay used: immunoSEQ multiplex PCR; TCRdb lists only in-frame clones, some missing. The table lists about 150,000 clones, approximately 85% of them singletons. Sequencing input: PBMCs. All receptors derive from a man aged 25-45 years in good health and CMV-seropositive.

This clone has a handful of counts. The chain couples TRBV4-1 to TRBJ1-1, with a tentative D call TRBD1 (5 bases). The V end was cut by 1 base, the J end by 4 bases, with 10 bases between. The CDR3 extends over 14 amino acids. The germline gives CDR1 MGHRA, CDR2 YSYEKL. The CDR3 region is CASSQGQSGTEAFF. CDR3 DNA: TGCGCCAGCAGCCAAGGACAGTCGGGCACTGAAGCTTTCTTT.

The chain has TRBV10-3 and TRBJ1-5; TRBD1 might be the D (5 bases). This CDR3 spans 15 amino acids. V was clipped by 3 bases and J by 1 base, with 10 bases between them. CDR1 and CDR2 from the germline V gene are ENHRY and SYGVKD. The CDR3 DNA follows: TGTGCCATCAGTGAATCGGGGGGAAGCAATCAGCCCCAGCATTTT. Translation gives CAISESGGSNQPQHF.

The chain links TRBV18 to TRBJ2-7; D may be TRBD2 (6 bases). Germline V gene data show CDR1 as KGHSH and CDR2 as LQKENI. This CDR3 contains 14 residues. Between the trimmed V and J ends, which lost 3 bases and 0 bases, there was a span of 9 bases. The CDR3 here is CASSPTGVSYEQYV. The CDR3 DNA follows: TGTGCCAGCTCACCCACGGGAGTCTCCTACGAGCAGTACGTC.

The V gene is TRBV5-8, the J gene TRBJ2-3; weak D call: TRBD1 (5 bases). The CDR3 is 13 residues long. Per germline, CDR1 SGHTS and CDR2 YDEGEE. With 1 base removed from V and 4 bases from J, the gap between germline ends came to 7 bases. CDR3 loop: CASSLKGADTQYF. The CDR3 DNA sequence: TGTGCCAGCAGCTTGAAAGGGGCAGATACGCAGTATTTT.

The rearrangement links TRBV9 to TRBJ1-3, with D maybe TRBD1 (6 bases). Germline assignment: CDR1 SGDLS and CDR2 YYNGEE. The CDR3 covers 16 residues. V was trimmed by 0 bases and J by 6 bases, leaving 16 bases between them. The CDR3 reads CASSVALARGSNTIYF. DNA of the CDR3: TGTGCCAGCAGCGTAGCTTTGGCCAGGGGCTCAAACACCATATATTTT.

The chain is built from TRBV18 and TRBJ2-7; 7 bases are a match to TRBD1. V trimming: 3 bases; J trimming: 1 base; junction bases outside the gene matches: 3. The CDR3 sequence is 14 residues long. Germline V gives CDR1 KGHSH, CDR2 LQKENI. This CDR3 is CASSPRDSSYEQYV. The CDR3 region has the DNA TGTGCCAGCTCACCCCGGGACAGTTCCTACGAGCAGTACGTC.

The chain carries TRBV27 and TRBJ1-1; tentatively, D is TRBD1 (6 bases). The V end lost 1 base, the J end lost 1 base, and 10 bases lay between the germline ends. Germline loops: CDR1 MNHEY, CDR2 SMNVEV (reference sequence). This CDR3 is built from 15 residues. CDR3 sequence reads: CASSLYTDRNTEAFF. The CDR3 nucleotides read TGTGCCAGCAGTTTATATACGGACAGGAACACTGAAGCTTTCTTT.

The rearrangement joins TRBV5-5 to TRBJ1-2, with unresolved D. This CDR3 contains 15 residues. Germline-derived CDR1 and CDR2 are SGHKS and YYEKEE (reference sequence). Deletions cut 5 bases from V and 4 bases from J, with 18 bases between. The CDR3 sequence: CASRTFEQLVYGYTF. The CDR3 region has the DNA TGTGCCAGCAGAACCTTCGAACAGCTCGTCTATGGCTACACCTTC.

This CDR3 is CASSQLQGIVTTEAFF. The CDR3, as DNA: TGCGCCAGCAGCCAGCTACAGGGGATTGTAACCACTGAAGCTTTCTTT. The rearrangement links TRBV4-3 to TRBJ1-1; TRBD1 agrees at 7 bases. The CDR3 loop spans 16 amino acids. Germline loops: CDR1 LGHNA, CDR2 YSLEER. V gave up 3 bases and J gave up 4 bases; unmatched junction bases: 11.

By its share, this clone is medium-sized (0.01 to 0.1%). Other DNA sequences in the sample encode the same CDR3. The V and J genes are TRBV7-9 and TRBJ2-7; perhaps TRBD1 as D (6 bases). V dropped 1 base and J dropped 4 bases, with 17 bases sitting between them. The CDR3 spans 16 residues. The V gene's germline CDR1 is SEHNR and CDR2 FQNEAQ (reference sequence). Here the CDR3 DNA reads TGTGCCAGCAGCTTAGAATACAGTGGACAGCCATACGAGCAGTACTTC. It is translated as CASSLEYSGQPYEQYF.

CDR3 coding DNA: TGTGCCAGTAGTATGTTACTAAACTACGAGCAGTACTTC. Translation: CASSMLLNYEQYF. The chain couples TRBV19 to TRBJ2-7; the D is unclear. Germline CDR1 LNHDA, CDR2 SQIVND (reference sequence). The CDR3 length is 13 residues. Trimming left V 3 bases short and J 3 bases short, with 9 bases between.

The V gene is TRBV19, the J gene TRBJ1-4, with 7 bases that match TRBD1. Trimming cost V 10 bases and J 8 bases; bases outside gene matches: 10. The germline gives CDR1 LNHDA, CDR2 SQIVND (reference sequence). This CDR3 comprises 13 residues. The CDR3 sequence is CATIDRETEKLFF. The CDR3 bases are TGTGCCACAATAGACAGGGAAACCGAAAAACTGTTTTTT.

The chain is built from TRBV7-2 and TRBJ2-7, with 8 bases fitting TRBD2. V trimming: 3 bases; J trimming: 2 bases; junction bases outside the gene matches: 6. This CDR3 is 15 amino acids long. CDR1 is SGHTA and CDR2 is FQGNSA in the germline V gene. CDR3 region: CASSLAGGAPYEQYV. CDR3 nucleotides: TGTGCCAGCAGCTTGGCGGGGGGCGCACCCTACGAGCAGTACGTC.

This clone was recorded once. The chain couples TRBV30 to TRBJ2-7, with a possible D match to TRBD2 (5 bases). CDR1 and CDR2 from the germline V gene are GTSNPN and SVGIG (reference sequence). CDR3 length: 13 residues. CDR3 coding DNA: TGTGCTTTGGAAAATTCGGCGAGGGACGAGCAGTACTTC. It codes for CALENSARDEQYF.

The V call is TRBV7-2, the J call TRBJ2-1, with TRBD2 as a possible D gene (5 bases). Trimming cost V 5 bases and J 6 bases, with 14 bases left between them. CDR3 size: 14 residues. The germline gives CDR1 SGHTA, CDR2 FQGNSA. In nucleotides, the CDR3 is TGTGCCAGCAGCCCAGGCCCGGCGGGCAATGAGCAGTTCTTC. Translating gives CASSPGPAGNEQFF.

This rearrangement joins TRBV5-4 to TRBJ1-1; 9 bases are shared with TRBD1. The germline V gene encodes CDR1 SGHNT and CDR2 YYREEE (reference sequence). The CDR3 length is 16 residues. V shed 4 bases and J 8 bases; nucleotides not matched to a gene: 15. CDR3: CASSPTSGTGIGEAFF. The CDR3 DNA reads as TGTGCCAGCAGCCCGACCTCCGGGACAGGGATAGGGGAAGCTTTCTTT.

The genes are TRBV7-2 and TRBJ2-1, with no clear D. Germline V lookup: CDR1 SGHTA, CDR2 FQGNSA. Deletions cut 1 base from V and 4 bases from J, with 5 bases between. This CDR3 is 13 amino acids long. CDR3 coding DNA: TGTGCCAGCAGCTTAGTCCAGTACAATGAGCAGTTCTTC. Translating gives CASSLVQYNEQFF. Full variable domain (outside the CDR3, taken from reference TRBV7-2 and TRBJ2-1): GAGVSQSPSNKVTEKGKDVELRCDPISGHTALYWYRQSLGQGLEFLIYFQGNSAPDKSGLPSDRFSAERTGGSVSTLTIQRTQQEDSAVYLCASSLVQYNEQFFGPGTRLTVL.

V is TRBV7-2 and J is TRBJ2-2; possible D gene TRBD2, 5 bases. Between the trimmed V and J ends, which lost 2 bases and 6 bases, there was a span of 13 bases. Germline V gives CDR1 SGHTA, CDR2 FQGNSA. The CDR3 totals 15 residues. DNA for the CDR3: TGTGCCAGCAGCTTACACACAACCGGGGCCGGGGAGCTGTTTTTT. Protein: CASSLHTTGAGELFF.

A single count supports this clone. The chain has TRBV27 and TRBJ2-1; D might be TRBD2 (5 bases). V lost 8 bases to trimming and J lost 10 bases, with 18 bases between them. The length of the CDR3 is 13 residues. Germline V CDR1 and CDR2: MNHEY, SMNVEV (reference sequence). The CDR3 loop is CASGGPSRVEQFF. DNA of the CDR3: TGTGCCAGCGGTGGACCGTCGCGGGTCGAGCAGTTCTTC.

This sequence joins TRBV5-8 and TRBJ1-1; no definite D call. Germline assignment: CDR1 SGHTS and CDR2 YDEGEE. Trimming left V 10 bases short and J 1 base short, with 20 bases between. The CDR3 runs 15 residues. The CDR3 DNA reads as TGTGCCCAAGACAAGGCCGAGCAGGAGAACACTGAAGCTTTCTTT. It codes for CAQDKAEQENTEAFF. The full variable domain, completed using reference TRBV5-8 and TRBJ1-1, is EAGVTQSPTHLIKTRGQQATLRCSPISGHTSVYWYQQALGLGLQFLLWYDEGEERNRGNFPPRFSGRQFPNYSSELNVNALELEDSALYLCAQDKAEQENTEAFFGQGTRLTVV.

The CDR3 DNA is TGTGCCAGCAGTTTCACAGGTTTGACCGGCAATCAGCCCCAGCATTTT. The encoded protein is CASSFTGLTGNQPQHF. The chain carries TRBV27 and TRBJ1-5; possibly TRBD1 for D (5 bases). V shed 3 bases and J shed 2 bases, with 14 bases lying between them. The germline gives CDR1 MNHEY, CDR2 SMNVEV (reference sequence). CDR3 length equals 16 residues.

V and J are TRBV19 and TRBJ2-1, with TRBD2 as a possible D gene (5 bases). V shed 2 bases and J shed 6 bases, with 8 bases lying between them. The germline V gene encodes CDR1 LNHDA and CDR2 SQIVND (reference sequence). The CDR3 consists of 13 residues. The CDR3 spells CASSILAANEQFF. The CDR3 DNA is TGTGCCAGTAGTATACTAGCAGCCAATGAGCAGTTCTTC.

This rearrangement joins TRBV27 to TRBJ2-1; 8 bases fit TRBD2. Germline CDR1 reads MNHEY; CDR2 reads SMNVEV (reference sequence). V gave up 2 bases and J gave up 5 bases; unmatched junction bases: 5. CDR3 length equals 15 residues. CDR3 sequence: CASSLETGGDNEQFF. DNA for the CDR3: TGTGCCAGCAGTTTAGAGACGGGAGGGGACAATGAGCAGTTCTTC.

The chain recombines TRBV11-2 with TRBJ2-5; D uncertain. V was pared by 0 bases and J by 7 bases, with 12 bases between. The germline V gene encodes CDR1 SGHAT and CDR2 FQNNGV. The CDR3 sequence is 14 residues long. In DNA, the CDR3 is TGTGCCAGCAGCTTAGACCCGCTCCCGGGGACCCAGTACTTC. It is translated as CASSLDPLPGTQYF.

V usage is TRBV19 and J usage is TRBJ2-3, with 7 bases lining up with TRBD2. V dropped 3 bases and J dropped 3; count of bases not matched to a gene: 3. Germline CDR1 reads LNHDA; CDR2 reads SQIVND (reference sequence). The CDR3 has 14 amino acids. In DNA form, the CDR3 reads TGTGCCAGTAGTATGGGCGGGAGAACAGATACGCAGTATTTT. It encodes CASSMGGRTDTQYF.

This sequence joins TRBV5-1 and TRBJ2-1; possible D gene TRBD1, 5 bases. The CDR3 loop spans 15 amino acids. From germline, CDR1 is SGHRS and CDR2 YFSETQ. Trimming removed 3 bases from V and 1 base from J, with 11 bases in between. This chain's CDR3 is CASSSSTESYNEQFF. The CDR3, as DNA: TGCGCCAGCAGCTCCTCGACAGAGTCCTACAATGAGCAGTTCTTC.

In this sample, this clone turned up a few times. DNA of the CDR3: TGTGCCAGCACCGCGGAGGGTTTAAGTAATCAGCCCCAGCATTTT. Protein: CASTAEGLSNQPQHF. The chain has TRBV6-1 and TRBJ1-5; no definite D call. Germline CDR1 MNHNS, CDR2 SASEGT. CDR3 size: 15 residues. Trimming took off 7 bases at V and 4 bases at J, with 17 bases between the two ends.